The 21 T cell receptor beta chains below come from one sample, sequenced in a study of read filtering for tumor transcriptome and immune sequencing. This library used roughly 430 ng RNA and molecular barcoded adaptors spanning alpha/delta and beta/gamma chains. TCRdb fed the reads into MiXCR, producing one record per CDR3 protein. The table lists fewer than 35,000 distinct CDR3 sequences, approximately 17% of them singletons. Sequenced material: a population of CD138-negative cells sorted from bone marrow. The source is a donor at least 40 years old with multiple myeloma.

With regard to this clonotype: This may come from a read error, since a much larger clone is one base off. The V and J genes are TRBV10-1 and TRBJ2-1; either TRBD1 or TRBD2 may supply D (6 bases each). CDR3 length: 14 amino acids. The germline V gene has CDR1 WNHNN and CDR2 SYGVQD (reference sequence). The CDR3 protein is CARSDPGASNEQFF. As DNA, the CDR3 is TGCGCCCGCAGTGACCCGGGGGCATCCAATGAGCAGTTCTTC.

The table lists this clonotype with many counts. A read error is possible here, since a much larger clone lies one base away. The gene calls are TRBV5-1 and TRBJ1-1; tentative D call: TRBD1 (6 bases). The CDR3 loop spans 14 amino acids. CDR1 is SGHRS and CDR2 is YFSETQ in the germline V gene. The CDR3 DNA sequence: TGCGCCACCAGCTTCACGGGACAGAACACTGAAGCTTTCTTT. It yields the protein CATSFTGQNTEAFF.

This clonotype was recorded many times. The chain uses TRBV7-2 and TRBJ1-1; D gene ambiguous. Trimming cost V 5 bases and J 2 bases, with 9 bases left between them. The CDR3 runs to 13 residues. Germline CDR1 reads SGHTA; CDR2 reads FQGNSA. CDR3 DNA: TGTGCCAGCAGCGGCGTGGCTAACACTGAAGCTTTCTTT. Its translation: CASSGVANTEAFF.

Remarks on this clonotype: A read error may produce the germline difference seen at one junction end. The chain joins TRBV12-3 or TRBV12-4 to TRBJ2-1; 11 nucleotides align to TRBD2. The CDR3 loop spans 14 amino acids. The CDR3 nucleotides read TGTGCTAGCAGTTTGGTACTAGCGGGGGAAGAGCAGTTCTTC. It specifies CASSLVLAGEEQFF.

This clonotype occurred many times. CDR3 sequence reads: CASSFAGPYNEQFF. In nucleotides, the CDR3 is TGTGCCAGCAGTTTCGCGGGACCATACAATGAGCAGTTCTTC. The chain couples TRBV12-3 or TRBV12-4 to TRBJ2-1, with a weak D call TRBD2 (6 bases). This CDR3 region has 14 residues. The germline V and J ends were trimmed by 3 bases and 4 bases, with 10 bases remaining between them.

J is TRBJ2-3 and V is TRBV20-1; 8 bases fit TRBD2. V was clipped by 1 base and J by 2 bases; unmatched bases: 8. The CDR3 is 16 residues long. Germline lookup yields CDR1 DFQATT and CDR2 SNEGSKA (reference sequence). For the CDR3, the DNA is TGCAGTGCTAGAGGTCGGGGACTAGGACTCACAGATACGCAGTATTTT. Residues: CSARGRGLGLTDTQYF.

In this sample, this clonotype turned up a few times. The V call is TRBV7-9, the J call TRBJ1-5, with no clear D. Germline V gene data show CDR1 as SEHNR and CDR2 as FQNEAQ (reference sequence). V was cut by 3 bases and J by 7 bases, with 10 bases left in between. The CDR3 is made up of 13 amino acids. The CDR3 DNA sequence: TGTGCCAGCAGCTTTTCCGGACGGCAGCCCCAGCATTTT. It translates to CASSFSGRQPQHF.

This clonotype was seen only a few times. The V gene is TRBV15, the J gene TRBJ1-5, with D perhaps TRBD1 (6 bases). The CDR3 consists of 14 residues. Germline V gene sequence: CDR1 LNHNV, CDR2 YYDKDF (reference sequence). With 4 bases removed from V and 7 bases from J, the gap between germline ends came to 14 bases. The DNA for the CDR3 is TGTGCCACCAGCACAGGGGAGGTTTGGCAGCCCCAGCATTTT. Its translation is CATSTGEVWQPQHF.

Ten or more counts support this clonotype. The chain carries TRBV7-3 and TRBJ2-2; D possibly corresponds to TRBD1 (5 bases). The V end lost 5 bases, the J end lost 2 bases, and 18 bases lay between the germline ends. Germline CDR1 SGHTA, CDR2 FQGTGA. The CDR3 contains 17 residues. The CDR3 here is CASSRLDSLPNTGELFF. The CDR3 coding sequence is TGTGCCAGCAGCCGTCTCGACAGCCTCCCTAACACCGGGGAGCTGTTTTTT. Based on the CDR3 plus reference TRBV7-3 and TRBJ2-2, the full variable domain is GAGVSQTPSNKVTEKGKYVELRCDPISGHTALYWYRQSLGQGPEFLIYFQGTGAADDSGLPNDRFFAVRPEGSVSTLKIQRTERGDSAVYLCASSRLDSLPNTGELFFGEGSRLTVL.

This clonotype was counted at least ten times. The J gene is TRBJ1-2, the V gene TRBV20-1; D call uncertain. Between the trimmed V and J ends, which lost 5 bases and 8 bases, there was a span of 9 bases. Germline V CDR1 and CDR2: DFQATT, SNEGSKA (reference sequence). This CDR3 has 10 residues. The CDR3: CSAGYVGYTF. For the CDR3, the DNA is TGCAGTGCTGGCTATGTCGGCTACACCTTC.

This clonotype was counted ten times or more. The genes are TRBV19 and TRBJ1-5, with TRBD1 as a possible D gene (5 bases). V dropped 3 bases and J dropped 9 bases, with 9 bases sitting between them. There are 12 residues in the CDR3. The germline V gene has CDR1 LNHDA and CDR2 SQIVND (reference sequence). The CDR3 nucleotides are TGTGCCAGTAGTATCTATCAGGGGCCCCAGCATTTT. The encoded protein is CASSIYQGPQHF.

There are many counts of this clonotype. The chain combines TRBV29-1 with TRBJ2-2, with 9 nucleotides matching TRBD2. Germline trimming cut 4 bases from V and 3 bases from J; bases unmatched to any gene: 3. The CDR3 runs to 14 residues. Looked up from germline, CDR1 is SQVTM and CDR2 is ANQGSEA. CDR3 residues: CSVVEREDTGELFF. Here the CDR3 DNA reads TGCAGCGTTGTAGAGCGGGAGGACACCGGGGAGCTGTTTTTT.

This clonotype was observed many times. The chain joins TRBV6-2 or TRBV6-3 to TRBJ1-5; D perhaps matches TRBD1 (6 bases). The germline V gene encodes CDR1 MNHEY and CDR2 SVGEGT. V lost 5 bases, J lost 4 bases, and 12 bases lay in between. The CDR3 is made up of 14 amino acids. In DNA, the CDR3 is TGTGCCAGCAGTCCCCGGACAGCTAATCAGCCCCAGCATTTT. Protein: CASSPRTANQPQHF.

This clonotype is deemed medium-sized. The chain is built from TRBV11-2 and TRBJ1-1, with 10 bases identical to TRBD1. This CDR3 contains 16 residues. Germline V gene data show CDR1 as SGHAT and CDR2 as FQNNGV. Trimming cost V 7 bases and J 4 bases; bases outside gene matches: 12. This chain's CDR3 is CASTRQGAFSGTEAFF. CDR3 in DNA: TGTGCCAGCACCAGACAGGGGGCGTTTTCGGGCACTGAAGCTTTCTTT.

In this sample, this clonotype turned up many times. The rearrangement joins TRBV3-1 to TRBJ1-1; TRBD1 might be the D (6 bases). The CDR3 covers 13 residues. The germline CDR1 and CDR2 sequences are LGHDT and YNNKEL (reference sequence). With 8 bases removed from V and 3 bases from J, the gap between germline ends came to 13 bases. The CDR3, as DNA: TGTGCCAGCCAGGAGGGGGGGGACACTGAAGCTTTCTTT. This codes for CASQEGGDTEAFF.

This clonotype was observed at least ten times. The chain carries TRBV7-2 and TRBJ2-3, with 10 positions matching TRBD2. The CDR3 contains 14 residues. V lost 1 base to trimming and J lost 15 bases; unmatched junction nucleotides: 10. CDR1 is SGHTA, CDR2 FQGNSA, per germline. The CDR3 sequence: CASSLELAGPPPYF. CDR3 nucleotides: TGTGCCAGCAGCTTAGAACTAGCGGGGCCCCCTCCCTATTTT.

This clonotype was counted many times. This chain uses TRBV6-5 with TRBJ2-3, with D possibly matching TRBD2 (7 bases). The V end was cut by 1 base, the J end by 4 bases, with 9 bases between. The CDR3 sequence is 14 residues long. CDR1 is MNHEY, CDR2 SVGAGI, per germline. CDR3 nucleotide sequence: TGTGCCAGCAGTTACTTGGGGGGGCCAGATACGCAGTATTTT. Amino acid sequence: CASSYLGGPDTQYF.

This clonotype was seen repeatedly, ten times or more. This chain connects TRBV15 to TRBJ2-3, with 9 bases matching TRBD1. This CDR3 has 15 residues. Trimming removed 2 bases from V and 4 bases from J; junction bases left unmatched: 4. Germline CDR1 and CDR2: LNHNV and YYDKDF (reference sequence). The DNA of the CDR3 is TGTGCCACCAGCAGATCCACAGGGGGCGCAGATACGCAGTATTTT. This sequence encodes CATSRSTGGADTQYF.

V is TRBV20-1 and J is TRBJ1-6; 7 bases fit TRBD1. The length of the CDR3 is 12 residues. Trimming took 6 bases from V and 18 from J; bases not matched to a gene: 14. The V gene's germline CDR1 is DFQATT and CDR2 SNEGSKA (reference sequence). The CDR3 sequence: CSARDSNSSPHF. The CDR3 coding sequence is TGCAGTGCCCGGGACAGCAATTCATCCCCCCACTTT.

The sample holds many counts of this clonotype. The chain recombines TRBV6-1 with TRBJ2-2, with D possibly matching TRBD1 (6 bases). V gave up 5 bases and J gave up 1 base, with 11 bases separating them. There are 15 residues in the CDR3. CDR1 MNHNS and CDR2 SASEGT come from the germline V gene. In DNA, the CDR3 is TGTGCCAGCAGTACCCAGGGACAGAACACCGGGGAGCTGTTTTTT. It codes for CASSTQGQNTGELFF.

This clonotype has just a few counts. It may be a read error: a sequence one base away is much more abundant. This sequence joins TRBV24-1 and TRBJ2-5; D is uncertain. There are 14 residues in the CDR3. CDR1 and CDR2 (germline): KGHDR, SFDVKD. V lost 8 bases, J lost 5 bases, and 17 bases lay in between. CDR3 DNA sequence: TGTGCCACCACCCAAGGACCCCAATCTGAGACCCAGTACTTC. It is translated as CATTQGPQSETQYF.